This TCR beta chain originates from a study of blood T cells in healthy people across ages. A second about 7 to 12 cycle PCR used barcoded and J-beta primers. TCRdb reanalysed the 5' RACE reads using MiXCR and keeps one entry per CDR3 protein. The sample records some 1,000,000 distinct CDR3 sequences, around 25% being singletons. This clonotype was found a few times. The CDR3 consists of 13 residues. The V end lost 7 bases, the J end lost 1 base, and 14 bases lay between the germline ends. The germline V gene has CDR1 DFQATT and CDR2 SNEGSKA (reference sequence). The same data also contributed to another study, on T cells of mothers and their children.

Sequencing was done on a sample of blood. V is TRBV20-1 and J is TRBJ2-7, with D perhaps given as TRBD1 or TRBD2 (5 bases each). The clonotype originates from a girl aged 2 to 9 in good health. The CDR3 loop reads CSVGGPTSYEQYF. For the CDR3, the DNA is TGCAGTGTTGGGGGTCCCACTTCCTACGAGCAGTACTTC.